This T cell receptor (beta chain) was identified during a study of blood T cell repertoires in COVID-19. For the study at large: Samples taken during acute and convalescent COVID-19 were collected in the United States, Italy and Spain. Sources were T cells, B-cell-depleted T cells, or PBMCs; the material itself was cDNA or gDNA.

As originally analysed: For nucleated cells, counts were estimated from reference gene primer amplification. TCRdb keeps only in-frame clones here, not all; method: immunoSEQ multiplex PCR. V, J and clone size were drawn from that table, and D and trimming were deduced from the DNA. The sample yields roughly 250,000 clones, approximately 90% seen once. The CDR3 is 12 amino acids. The V gene's germline CDR1 is SGHDT and CDR2 YYEEEE. V was clipped by 3 bases and J by 8 bases, with 9 bases between them. This clone was counted once. The source material was peripheral blood. The receptor was derived from a middle-aged woman with acute or convalescent COVID-19. The V gene is TRBV5-6, the J gene TRBJ2-1; perhaps TRBD1 as D (6 bases). CDR3 sequence (DNA): TGTGCCAGCAGCTATAACAGGGATGAGCAGTTCTTC. It yields the protein CASSYNRDEQFF.